These 10 T cell receptor beta chains originate from one sample sequenced in a study of T-cell memory formation after mild COVID-19. TCRdb used MiXCR to reprocess the 5' RACE reads, holding one entry per CDR3 protein. This table has 400,000 to 550,000 distinct CDR3 sequences, more than 20% appearing once. What was sequenced was PBMCs or a T cell subset sorted from them (not recorded which). These receptors all come from an adult woman who had mild COVID-19 (a few samples of this study predate the infection). Cell type and time point are not known.

This clonotype was seen a few times. The chain is built from TRBV6-4 and TRBJ2-1; D is undetermined. Germline CDR1 is MRHNA and CDR2 is SNTAGT. CDR3 length equals 13 residues. Trimming stripped 4 bases from V and 8 bases from J, with 12 bases between. The CDR3, as DNA: TGTGCCAGCAGTGGAAGGATCGGTCATGAGCAGTTCTTC. Protein product: CASSGRIGHEQFF.

V and J are TRBV10-3 and TRBJ2-1; 10 bases align to TRBD2. The junction had 4 bases not matched to a gene; V was cut back by 3 bases and J by 5 bases. From germline, CDR1 is ENHRY and CDR2 SYGVKD. The CDR3 has 15 residues. The CDR3 here is CAISESGRANNEQFF. The CDR3 DNA reads TGTGCCATCAGTGAAAGCGGGAGGGCCAACAATGAGCAGTTCTTC.

The chain joins TRBV7-2 to TRBJ2-5, with 11 bases lining up with TRBD2. V lost 4 bases and J lost 2; bases outside the gene matches: 9. Germline V gene sequence: CDR1 SGHTA, CDR2 FQGNSA. This CDR3 is built from 17 residues. The CDR3 sequence is CASSSETGLAVQETQYF. The CDR3 coding sequence is TGTGCCAGCAGCTCCGAAACGGGACTAGCGGTTCAAGAGACCCAGTACTTC.

The V call is TRBV6-5, the J call TRBJ2-1, with D unclear. The CDR3 covers 12 residues. The V end was cut by 0 bases, the J end by 8 bases, with 5 bases between. From germline, CDR1 is MNHEY and CDR2 SVGAGI. The CDR3 region is CASSYSNDEQFF. The CDR3 DNA reads as TGTGCCAGCAGTTACTCGAACGATGAGCAGTTCTTC.

Of note for this clonotype: This may be a read error, as it is one base from a much larger clone. The V gene is TRBV28, the J gene TRBJ2-7, with TRBD2 identical over 13 bases. Germline trimming cut 6 bases from V and 6 bases from J; bases unmatched to any gene: 11. Looked up from germline, CDR1 is MDHEN and CDR2 is SYDVKM. The CDR3 length is 16 residues. CDR3 DNA: TGTGCCAGCAGACTCGGACTAGCGGGAGAGACGGGCGAGCAGTACTTC. Protein sequence: CASRLGLAGETGEQYF. Using reference TRBV28 and TRBJ2-7 for the parts outside the CDR3, the full variable domain is DVKVTQSSRYLVKRTGEKVFLECVQDMDHENMFWYRQDPGLGLRLIYFSYDVKMKEKGDIPEGYSVSREKKERFSLILESASTNQTSMYLCASRLGLAGETGEQYFGPGTRLTVT.

The V call is TRBV24-1, the J call TRBJ2-7; the match to TRBD1 covers 9 bases. Germline V gene lookup returns CDR1 KGHDR and CDR2 SFDVKD. The ends lost 4 bases at V and 5 bases at J; junction bases unmatched: 11. The CDR3 extends over 16 amino acids. The DNA of the CDR3 is TGTGCCACCAGTGACCCTGCCGGGACAGGGAAACACGAGCAGTACTTC. Protein product: CATSDPAGTGKHEQYF.

The rearrangement uses TRBV30 and TRBJ2-7; 9 bases agree with TRBD1. Trimming removed 5 bases from V and 4 bases from J; junction bases left unmatched: 9. Germline CDR1 reads GTSNPN; CDR2 reads SVGIG (reference sequence). The CDR3 loop spans 14 amino acids. As DNA, the CDR3 is TGTGCCTGGCGGGGGACAGGGAAAGGGTACGAGCAGTACTTC. Its translation: CAWRGTGKGYEQYF.

This clonotype was seen a few times. V and J are TRBV6-5 and TRBJ2-1; D may be TRBD1 (6 bases). This CDR3 comprises 13 residues. Trimming removed 6 bases at V and 15 bases at J, with 21 bases between. CDR1 is MNHEY, CDR2 SVGAGI, per germline. CDR3 loop: CASSRRTGPEMFF. CDR3 in DNA: TGTGCCAGCAGCCGAAGAACAGGGCCGGAGATGTTCTTC.

The chain joins TRBV5-1 to TRBJ2-3; tentatively, D is TRBD1 (5 bases). CDR3 length: 14 amino acids. Germline V CDR1 and CDR2: SGHRS, YFSETQ. V dropped 4 bases and J dropped 5 bases, with 14 bases sitting between them. CDR3 residues: CASSPLGVEDTQYF. In DNA, the CDR3 is TGCGCCAGCAGCCCCTTAGGGGTCGAAGATACGCAGTATTTT.

The gene calls are TRBV29-1 and TRBJ2-3, with 13 bases that match TRBD2. The CDR3 has 16 residues. J was trimmed by 0 bases and V by 4 bases; bases with no gene match: 4. CDR1 is SQVTM, CDR2 ANQGSEA, per germline. The CDR3 reads CSVGGTSGTSTDTQYF. The DNA of the CDR3 is TGCAGCGTTGGGGGGACTAGCGGGACTAGCACAGATACGCAGTATTTT.